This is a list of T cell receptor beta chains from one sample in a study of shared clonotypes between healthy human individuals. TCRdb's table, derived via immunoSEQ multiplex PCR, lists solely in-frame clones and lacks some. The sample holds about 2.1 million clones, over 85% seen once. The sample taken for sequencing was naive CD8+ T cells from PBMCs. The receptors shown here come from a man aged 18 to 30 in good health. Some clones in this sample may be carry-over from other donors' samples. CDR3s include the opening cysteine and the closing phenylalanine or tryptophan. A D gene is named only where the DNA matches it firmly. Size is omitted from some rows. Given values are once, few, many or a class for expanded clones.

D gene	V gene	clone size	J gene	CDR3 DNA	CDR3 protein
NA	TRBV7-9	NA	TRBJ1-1	TGTGCCAGCAGCTTTGGCGGCCTGAACACTGAAGCTTTCTTT	CASSFGGLNTEAFF
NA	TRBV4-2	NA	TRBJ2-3	TGTGCCAGCAGCCAAGTACGGCGGGATAAGACAGATACGCAGTATTTT	CASSQVRRDKTDTQYF
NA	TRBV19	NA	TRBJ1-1	TGTGCCAGTAGTATAGGATCGGCTGAAGCTTTCTTT	CASSIGSAEAFF
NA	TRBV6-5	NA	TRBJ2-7	TGTGCCAGCAGTTACGGCAGTGCCCCCTCCTCCTACGAGCAGTACTTC	CASSYGSAPSSYEQYF
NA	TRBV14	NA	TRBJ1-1	TGTGCCAGCAGCCCGTGGGGGAACACTGAAGCTTTCTTT	CASSPWGNTEAFF
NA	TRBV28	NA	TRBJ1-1	TGTGCCAGCAGACCCGACGGCTACACTGAAGCTTTCTTT	CASRPDGYTEAFF
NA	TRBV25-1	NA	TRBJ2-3	TGTGCCACCCCGCGTGCAGATACGCAGTATTTT	CATPRADTQYF
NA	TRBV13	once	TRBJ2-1	TGTGCCAGCAGCTTAGGACGGACGGGTGGGAATGAGCAGTTCTTC	CASSLGRTGGNEQFF
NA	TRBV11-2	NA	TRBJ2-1	TGTGCCAGCAGCTTCGGGCGGGGTCCGCCGACCAGCTCCTACAATGAGCAGTTCTTC	CASSFGRGPPTSSYNEQFF
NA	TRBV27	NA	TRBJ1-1	TGTGCCAGCAGTTCCCTAACGGGGAACACTGAAGCTTTCTTT	CASSSLTGNTEAFF
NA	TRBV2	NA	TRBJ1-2	TGTGCCAGCAGTGAAGCCCCCCGTCCCCTCACCTTC	CASSEAPRPLTF
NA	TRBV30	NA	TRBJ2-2	TGTGCCTGGAGTGCGGAGGTACCGAACACCGGGGAGCTGTTTTTT	CAWSAEVPNTGELFF
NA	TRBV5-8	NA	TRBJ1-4	TGTGCCAGCAGCCTCAAGGGAGGCCCGTGGGGAAAACTGTTTTTT	CASSLKGGPWGKLFF
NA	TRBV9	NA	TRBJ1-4	TGTGCCAGCAGCGGCCCCCAGGAGCTAAATGAAAAACTGTTTTTT	CASSGPQELNEKLFF